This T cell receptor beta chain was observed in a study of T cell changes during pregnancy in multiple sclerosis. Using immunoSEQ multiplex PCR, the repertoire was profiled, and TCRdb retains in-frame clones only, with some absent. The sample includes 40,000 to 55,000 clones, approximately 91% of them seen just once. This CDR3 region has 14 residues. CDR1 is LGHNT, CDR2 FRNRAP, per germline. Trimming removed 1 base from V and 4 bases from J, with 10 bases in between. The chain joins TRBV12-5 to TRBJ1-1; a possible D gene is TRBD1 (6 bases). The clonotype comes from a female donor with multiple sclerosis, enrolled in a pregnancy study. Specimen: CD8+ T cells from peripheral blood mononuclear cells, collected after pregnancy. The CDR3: CASGLGQGSTEAFF. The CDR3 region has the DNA TGTGCTAGTGGTTTGGGTCAGGGGAGCACTGAAGCTTTCTTT. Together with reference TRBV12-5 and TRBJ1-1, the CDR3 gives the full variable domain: DARVTQTPRHKVTEMGQEVTMRCQPILGHNTVFWYRQTMMQGLELLAYFRNRAPLDDSGMPKDRFSAEMPDATLATLKIQPSEPRDSAVYFCASGLGQGSTEAFFGQGTRLTVV.